These 16 T cell receptor beta chains came from one sample sequenced in a study of human T cells and chemical hapten exposure. One entry per CDR3 protein, called by TCRdb with MiXCR from the 5' RACE reads. Of about 140,000 distinct CDR3 sequences in the sample, 3.5% to 5% were seen once. Extraction of total RNA was performed on unfractionated whole blood. These receptor sequences come from a female donor in good health.

This clonotype was counted many times. The J gene is TRBJ1-5, the V gene TRBV20-1; D ambiguous. This CDR3 is built from 12 residues. Germline V gives CDR1 DFQATT, CDR2 SNEGSKA (reference sequence). The V gene lost 1 base and the J gene lost 6 bases, with 7 bases spanning the gap. The CDR3 coding sequence is TGCAGTGCTAGAGGCGGGTCTCAGCCCCAGCATTTT. Protein product: CSARGGSQPQHF.

Concerning this clonotype: This may be a read error, as it is one base from a much larger clone. The V and J genes are TRBV30 and TRBJ1-6, with 11 bases aligning to TRBD1. This CDR3 region has 16 residues. Germline V gene sequence: CDR1 GTSNPN, CDR2 SVGIG (reference sequence). CDR3 sequence: CAWSGGQGAYNSPLNF. Written as DNA, the CDR3 is TGTGCCTGGAGTGGAGGACAGGGGGCTTATAATTCACCCCTCAACTTT.

The rearrangement links TRBV12-3 or TRBV12-4 to TRBJ2-1; TRBD1 is a possible D gene (5 bases). V dropped 10 bases and J dropped 1 base, with 26 bases sitting between them. CDR3 size: 18 residues. The CDR3, as DNA: TGTGCCAACCATAAAGATGACAGCCACCAAGAATCCTACAATGAGCAGTTCTTC. Translating gives CANHKDDSHQESYNEQFF.

This clonotype occurred many times. The J gene is TRBJ2-3, the V gene TRBV13; no reliable D call. The CDR3 consists of 16 residues. Trimming left V 3 bases short and J 0 bases short, with 13 bases between. Germline CDR1 PRHDT, CDR2 FYEKMQ (reference sequence). The DNA for the CDR3 is TGTGCCAGCAGCTTGGATCGGGCGGCTAGCACAGATACGCAGTATTTT. It codes for CASSLDRAASTDTQYF.

In its sample, this clonotype was seen many times. V is TRBV7-9 and J is TRBJ1-2; 8 nucleotides agree with TRBD1. The CDR3 spans 14 residues. Germline V gives CDR1 SEHNR, CDR2 FQNEAQ (reference sequence). Losses at the gene ends were 4 bases for V and 4 bases for J; bases not matched to a gene: 5. In nucleotides, the CDR3 is TGTGCCAGCAGCTCCGGACAGGGAAGCTATGGCTACACCTTC. Its translation is CASSSGQGSYGYTF.

Many counts were recorded for this clonotype. This chain links TRBV29-1 with TRBJ2-1; no clear D gene. CDR3 length equals 12 residues. Trimming pared 3 bases from V and 4 bases from J, leaving 7 bases between. Germline CDR1 SQVTM, CDR2 ANQGSEA. CDR3 sequence: CSVELRYNEQFF. CDR3 nucleotides: TGCAGCGTTGAGCTACGGTACAATGAGCAGTTCTTC.

The J gene is TRBJ2-7, the V gene TRBV5-1; 8 positions agree with TRBD2. V gave up 4 bases and J gave up 3 bases; unmatched junction bases: 18. This CDR3 region has 18 residues. Germline loops: CDR1 SGHRS, CDR2 YFSETQ. The CDR3 protein is CASSGGRWERGHLYEQYF. CDR3 sequence (DNA): TGCGCCAGCAGCGGGGGCCGATGGGAGCGGGGGCATCTCTACGAGCAGTACTTC. The whole variable domain, filled in from reference TRBV5-1 and TRBJ2-7, reads KAGVTQTPRYLIKTRGQQVTLSCSPISGHRSVSWYQQTPGQGLQFLFEYFSETQRNKGNFPGRFSGRQFSNSRSEMNVSTLELGDSALYLCASSGGRWERGHLYEQYFGPGTRLTVT.

This clonotype has ten or more counts. The chain uses TRBV21-1 and TRBJ2-3; TRBD2, the D gene given by the table, was not confirmed from the DNA. TRBV21-1 represents a pseudogene. The CDR3 runs 18 residues. The CDR3 sequence is CASSNLAAKDANTDTQYF. CDR3 DNA: TGTGCCAGCAGCAATTTAGCGGCCAAAGATGCAAACACAGATACGCAGTATTTT.

This clonotype was seen at least ten times. The rearrangement joins TRBV2 to TRBJ2-1; 10 bases map to TRBD1. Germline CDR1 SNHLY, CDR2 FYNNEI. The CDR3 extends over 13 amino acids. Trimming took 8 bases from V and 8 from J; bases not matched to a gene: 6. The DNA for the CDR3 is TGTGCCAGCTGCACCGGGACAGGGGATGAGCAGTTCTTC. This encodes CASCTGTGDEQFF.

This clonotype was counted many times. J is TRBJ2-3 and V is TRBV7-2; 7 bases line up with TRBD2. Germline V gives CDR1 SGHTA, CDR2 FQGNSA. The CDR3 has 14 residues. The J segment lost 2 bases and the V segment lost 5 bases, leaving 4 bases of the junction unmatched. The CDR3 nucleotides read TGTGCCAGCAGCCCGGGACTACTCACAGATACGCAGTATTTT. Translating gives CASSPGLLTDTQYF.

There are many counts of this clonotype. This chain links TRBV5-1 with TRBJ2-7, with 7 bases lining up with TRBD1. The CDR3 spans 14 residues. The V gene's germline CDR1 is SGHRS and CDR2 YFSETQ. V dropped 3 bases and J dropped 2; count of bases not matched to a gene: 5. The CDR3 DNA reads TGCGCCAGCAGCTACCGGGACAGCCCCTACGAGCAGTACTTC. The encoded protein is CASSYRDSPYEQYF. Using reference TRBV5-1 and TRBJ2-7 for the parts outside the CDR3, the full variable domain is KAGVTQTPRYLIKTRGQQVTLSCSPISGHRSVSWYQQTPGQGLQFLFEYFSETQRNKGNFPGRFSGRQFSNSRSEMNVSTLELGDSALYLCASSYRDSPYEQYFGPGTRLTVT.

This clonotype has at least ten counts. J is TRBJ1-4 and V is TRBV5-1, with 7 nucleotides matching TRBD1. The CDR3 covers 15 residues. Germline CDR1 and CDR2: SGHRS and YFSETQ. The J segment lost 4 bases and the V segment lost 2 bases, leaving 5 bases of the junction unmatched. The CDR3 nucleotides read TGCGCCAGCAGCTTTTACAGGGGTAGTAATGAAAAACTGTTTTTT. Translated, it gives CASSFYRGSNEKLFF.

This clonotype showed up just a few times. This chain uses TRBV18 with TRBJ1-2, with D possibly being TRBD1 (6 bases). V gave up 3 bases and J gave up 5 bases, with 13 bases separating them. Germline-derived CDR1 and CDR2 are KGHSH and LQKENI. This CDR3 is built from 14 residues. The CDR3, as DNA: TGTGCCAGCTCACCCGCGTTGAGGGGGTATGGCTACACCTTC. Its protein is CASSPALRGYGYTF.

This rearrangement joins TRBV5-5 to TRBJ2-1, with TRBD1 matching over 8 bases. CDR3 length: 15 residues. CDR1 and CDR2 (germline): SGHKS, YYEKEE (reference sequence). Germline trimming cut 5 bases from V and 3 bases from J; bases unmatched to any gene: 7. The CDR3 region has the DNA TGTGCCAGCAGAGCAACCGGGACAGGCTACAATGAGCAGTTCTTC. Its protein product is CASRATGTGYNEQFF.

This clonotype has a count of ten or more. This sequence joins TRBV7-2 and TRBJ2-5; D is perhaps TRBD1 (6 bases). V lost 5 bases and J 1 base, leaving 14 bases between the germline ends. The CDR3 is 15 amino acids. The germline gives CDR1 SGHTA, CDR2 FQGNSA. The CDR3 DNA sequence: TGTGCCAGCAGCCCCCGCCCGGACAGCCAAGAGACCCAGTACTTC. Translating it yields CASSPRPDSQETQYF.

This clonotype has at least ten counts. This chain uses TRBV9 with TRBJ2-3; D remains ambiguous. The length of the CDR3 is 13 residues. From germline, CDR1 is SGDLS and CDR2 YYNGEE. Trimming removed 0 bases at V and 4 bases at J, with 6 bases between. CDR3 in amino acids: CASSVAPPDTQYF. The CDR3 region has the DNA TGTGCCAGCAGCGTAGCTCCCCCAGATACGCAGTATTTT.